A single sample is the source of the 20 T cell receptor beta chains below, sequenced in a study of shared clonotypes between healthy human individuals. Libraries were prepared by immunoSEQ multiplex PCR; TCRdb keeps only in-frame clonotypes and omits some of them. The profile shows about 470,000 clones, about 85% of them singletons. Sequencing was performed on PBMCs. The receptors were sampled from a woman aged 40 to 50 in good health. Some clones in this sample may be carry-over from other donors' samples.

This clone has more than one count but fewer than ten. The gene calls are TRBV19 and TRBJ2-7, with 8 bases lining up with TRBD2. Per the germline V gene, CDR1 is LNHDA and CDR2 is SQIVND (reference sequence). The V and J ends lost 3 bases and 5 bases, in that order; junction bases with no gene match: 3. This CDR3 contains 13 residues. The CDR3 loop reads CASSISGEDEQYF. The CDR3 DNA is TGTGCCAGTAGTATTAGCGGGGAGGACGAGCAGTACTTC.

J is TRBJ1-1 and V is TRBV4-2; TRBD1 might be the D (6 bases). The germline V gene has CDR1 LGHNA and CDR2 YNFKEQ. The CDR3 contains 13 residues. Trimming removed 4 bases at V and 13 bases at J, with 19 bases between. In DNA, the CDR3 is TGTGCCAGCAGCCTCGGACGGGAAGGGGGGCATTTCTTT. Its translation: CASSLGREGGHFF.

This clone was observed a single time. The genes are TRBV11-2 and TRBJ1-2, with TRBD1 identical over 10 bases. CDR1 and CDR2 (germline): SGHAT, FQNNGV. The junction had 5 bases not matched to a gene; V was cut back by 3 bases and J by 4 bases. The CDR3 contains 15 residues. The chain's CDR3 is CASSFSGTGVYGYTF. CDR3 DNA sequence: TGTGCCAGCAGCTTTTCAGGGACAGGGGTCTATGGCTACACCTTC.

Remarks on this clone: A junction end diverges from the germline sequence, so it may reflect a read error. The chain carries TRBV7-2 and TRBJ2-1; 11 positions match TRBD2. This CDR3 is 14 amino acids long. Germline V gives CDR1 SGHTA, CDR2 FQGNSA. CDR3 amino acids: CASSRPGLAAEYLF. The CDR3 DNA sequence: TGTGCCAGCAGCCGACCGGGACTAGCGGCAGAGTACCTCTTC.

The rearrangement links TRBV5-1 to TRBJ1-1, with D unclear. Germline V gene data show CDR1 as SGHRS and CDR2 as YFSETQ. V lost 5 bases and J lost 1, with 9 bases in between. CDR3 length equals 13 residues. The CDR3 protein is CASRAQWNTEAFF. The CDR3 bases are TGCGCCAGCAGAGCTCAGTGGAACACTGAAGCTTTCTTT. Looking up the rest from reference TRBV5-1 and TRBJ1-1 gives the full variable domain: KAGVTQTPRYLIKTRGQQVTLSCSPISGHRSVSWYQQTPGQGLQFLFEYFSETQRNKGNFPGRFSGRQFSNSRSEMNVSTLELGDSALYLCASRAQWNTEAFFGQGTRLTVV.

The chain employs TRBV28 and TRBJ1-2, with D possibly TRBD1 on 5 matching bases. The CDR3 totals 14 residues. Germline values: CDR1 MDHEN, CDR2 SYDVKM. The V gene lost 4 bases and the J gene lost 5 bases, with 14 bases spanning the gap. In DNA, the CDR3 is TGTGCCAGCAGTTCCCCGGGGGGGGGTTATGGCTACACCTTC. It specifies CASSSPGGGYGYTF.

The rearrangement links TRBV11-2 to TRBJ2-5, with 7 nucleotides matching TRBD2. Unmatched junction bases numbered 12, after V lost 3 bases and J lost 5 bases. This CDR3 region has 16 residues. Germline CDR1 and CDR2: SGHAT and FQNNGV. CDR3 sequence reads: CASSLNGVGGPETQYF. DNA for the CDR3: TGTGCCAGCAGCTTGAATGGTGTGGGAGGGCCGGAGACCCAGTACTTC.

The V call is TRBV30, the J call TRBJ1-1, with TRBD1 matching 9 bases. There are 16 residues in the CDR3. From germline, CDR1 is GTSNPN and CDR2 SVGIG (reference sequence). The junction had 10 bases not matched to a gene; V was cut back by 0 bases and J by 5 bases. The CDR3: CAWSVRGTGGRTEAFF. The CDR3, as DNA: TGTGCCTGGAGTGTACGGGGAACAGGGGGCCGAACTGAAGCTTTCTTT.

V and J are TRBV30 and TRBJ1-1, with TRBD1 identical over 8 bases. Germline V lookup: CDR1 GTSNPN, CDR2 SVGIG (reference sequence). J was trimmed by 6 bases and V by 4 bases; bases with no gene match: 7. The CDR3 covers 13 residues. The CDR3 loop is CAWIARGQAEAFF. CDR3 nucleotide sequence: TGTGCCTGGATCGCCAGGGGACAGGCTGAAGCTTTCTTT.

The chain combines TRBV5-1 with TRBJ2-7; 8 bases align to TRBD2. Germline lookup yields CDR1 SGHRS and CDR2 YFSETQ. This CDR3 spans 16 amino acids. With V trimmed by 0 bases and J by 4 bases, 9 bases remained unmatched. Here the CDR3 reads CASSLEEAGEGYEQYF. The CDR3 nucleotides read TGCGCCAGCAGCTTGGAGGAAGCGGGAGAGGGTTACGAGCAGTACTTC.

The J gene is TRBJ2-1, the V gene TRBV11-2; 7 nucleotides agree with TRBD2. V lost 6 bases and J lost 0; bases outside the gene matches: 5. The CDR3 runs to 15 residues. Germline-derived CDR1 and CDR2 are SGHAT and FQNNGV. CDR3 DNA sequence: TGTGCCAGCAGTTGGACTAGGAGCTCCTACAATGAGCAGTTCTTC. This translates into CASSWTRSSYNEQFF.

The rearrangement joins TRBV7-2 to TRBJ2-3; D gene unclear. The length of the CDR3 is 15 residues. V gave up 5 bases and J gave up 3 bases, with 15 bases separating them. Per germline, CDR1 SGHTA and CDR2 FQGNSA. The CDR3 spells CASSPPLLGTDTQYF. CDR3 nucleotide sequence: TGTGCCAGCAGCCCCCCCCTATTGGGGACAGATACGCAGTATTTT.

The chain has TRBV30 and TRBJ1-1; 8 positions agree with TRBD1. The J segment lost 7 bases and the V segment lost 8 bases, leaving 9 bases of the junction unmatched. CDR3 size: 12 residues. Per germline, CDR1 GTSNPN and CDR2 SVGIG (reference sequence). The CDR3 nucleotides read TGTGCCACCCACAGGGGGTGGAATGAAGCTTTCTTT. Its translation: CATHRGWNEAFF.

As for this clone: The sample carries other DNA sequences with the same CDR3. This sequence joins TRBV2 and TRBJ2-7; 7 nucleotides line up with TRBD1. The length of the CDR3 is 14 residues. The J segment lost 2 bases and the V segment lost 8 bases, leaving 9 bases of the junction unmatched. CDR1 is SNHLY, CDR2 FYNNEI, per germline. CDR3 nucleotide sequence: TGTGCCAGCGACGTAGGGCAGGGGGCCTACGAGCAGTACTTC. Its protein product is CASDVGQGAYEQYF.

The V call is TRBV16, the J call TRBJ2-7; D not resolved. Germline lookup yields CDR1 KGHSY and CDR2 FQNENV. V was cut by 2 bases and J by 1 base, with 18 bases left in between. CDR3 length: 17 amino acids. The CDR3 region has the DNA TGTGCCAGCAGCCAAGGGGTGTCGGGCAGTCAGTCCTACGAGCAGTACTTC. Protein sequence: CASSQGVSGSQSYEQYF.

This chain joins TRBV30 and TRBJ2-5; 7 nucleotides match TRBD1. The better agreement between TRBJ2-7 and the DNA end casts doubt on the J call. The V gene's germline CDR1 is GTSNPN and CDR2 SVGIG (reference sequence). The CDR3 consists of 16 residues. The CDR3 DNA sequence: TGTGCCTGGCAAATCCAGGGGGTTACCCCCCCATACGAGCAGTACTTC. Translation gives CAWQIQGVTPPYEQYF.

This clone was recorded once. The rearrangement joins TRBV5-1 to TRBJ1-1; D call uncertain. Trimming left V 0 bases short and J 3 bases short, with 6 bases between. Per the germline V gene, CDR1 is SGHRS and CDR2 is YFSETQ. The CDR3 loop spans 13 amino acids. The chain's CDR3 is CASSLAGDTEAFF. The CDR3 DNA sequence: TGCGCCAGCAGCTTGGCTGGGGACACTGAAGCTTTCTTT.

This clone was observed once. The chain is built from TRBV5-1 and TRBJ2-5; D ambiguous. Germline V gene data show CDR1 as SGHRS and CDR2 as YFSETQ. CDR3 size: 13 residues. V gave up 2 bases and J gave up 0 bases, with 5 bases separating them. The CDR3 loop is CASSFGYQETQYF. The CDR3 DNA reads as TGCGCCAGCAGCTTTGGGTACCAAGAGACCCAGTACTTC.

CDR3 sequence reads: CASSIDPFRGGAGTSVTYEQYF. Here the CDR3 DNA reads TGTGCCAGTAGTATAGATCCCTTTAGAGGGGGCGCTGGGACTAGCGTAACCTACGAGCAGTACTTC. The chain employs TRBV19 and TRBJ2-7; 10 bases map to TRBD2. The trim removed 0 bases at V and 2 bases at J, leaving 22 bases unmatched. There are 22 residues in the CDR3. Per germline, CDR1 LNHDA and CDR2 SQIVND (reference sequence).

The rearrangement joins TRBV30 to TRBJ2-7, with D perhaps TRBD1 (5 bases). Germline-derived CDR1 and CDR2 are GTSNPN and SVGIG (reference sequence). Deletions cut 7 bases from V and 3 bases from J, with 10 bases between. The CDR3 is 11 residues long. This chain's CDR3 is CAFQGDYEQYF. The CDR3 bases are TGTGCCTTTCAGGGCGACTACGAGCAGTACTTC.